This section outlines one TCR beta chain sequence together with its context. Its target is unknown. Repertoires were generated with immunoSEQ multiplex PCR, while TCRdb's copy carries only in-frame clones and drops some. The sample records fewer than 600,000 clones, around 78% being singletons. V lost 7 bases, J lost 0 bases, and 10 bases lay in between. The CDR3 covers 14 residues. Per the germline V gene, CDR1 is MNHNY and CDR2 is SVGAGI (reference sequence). This entry is derived from a study of shared clonotypes between healthy human individuals. Study-wide points: Represented diversity, genetic and exposure-history alike, was limited by few donors.

Sequencing was performed on PBMCs. V is TRBV6-6 and J is TRBJ1-5, with D perhaps TRBD1 (5 bases). The source is a middle-aged woman in good health. Some clones in this sample may be carry-over from other donors' samples. This CDR3 is CASKDIHSNQPQHF. Here the CDR3 DNA reads TGTGCCAGCAAGGACATTCATAGCAATCAGCCCCAGCATTTT.